Following are 31 T cell receptor beta chains from one sample sequenced in a study of CD8 T cells in Susac syndrome. The RNA input was about 0.45 to 1 ug, and it was reverse transcribed with random hexamers. In TCRdb, the immunoSEQ multiplex PCR reads were re-called with MiXCR into one record per CDR3 protein. Found here are approximately 170,000 distinct CDR3 sequences, around 93% of them singletons; the top ten hold just over 0.13%. Source material: CD4+ T cells from PBMCs. These receptor sequences come from a human donor in good health.

J is TRBJ2-7 and V is TRBV28, with 7 bases identical to TRBD2. The CDR3 is made up of 14 amino acids. The ends lost 5 bases at V and 2 bases at J; junction bases unmatched: 6. CDR1 and CDR2 from the germline V gene are MDHEN and SYDVKM. The CDR3 region is CASSLGGFTYEQYF. CDR3 coding DNA: TGTGCCAGCAGTCTGGGGGGGTTTACCTACGAGCAGTACTTC. The full variable domain, in which reference TRBV28 and TRBJ2-7 provide the parts outside the CDR3, is DVKVTQSSRYLVKRTGEKVFLECVQDMDHENMFWYRQDPGLGLRLIYFSYDVKMKEKGDIPEGYSVSREKKERFSLILESASTNQTSMYLCASSLGGFTYEQYFGPGTRLTVT.

This clonotype showed up just once. The chain combines TRBV29-1 with TRBJ1-2; D gene unclear. Germline V gene lookup returns CDR1 SQVTM and CDR2 ANQGSEA. This CDR3 has 12 residues. The V end was cut by 4 bases, the J end by 8 bases, with 14 bases between. In DNA form, the CDR3 reads TGCAGCGTTGGACTCTTCCCCATGGGCTACACCTTC. Translation: CSVGLFPMGYTF.

The rearrangement joins TRBV3-1 to TRBJ2-3; D is ambiguous. The germline V gene encodes CDR1 LGHDT and CDR2 YNNKEL (reference sequence). Trimming cost V 4 bases and J 6 bases, with 14 bases left between them. CDR3 length equals 14 residues. The CDR3 DNA is TGTGCCAGCAGCCGGACCGTAGGGCCTGATACGCAGTATTTT. Its translation: CASSRTVGPDTQYF.

The V call is TRBV12-3 or TRBV12-4, the J call TRBJ2-2, with D unresolved. The CDR3 runs 14 residues. V was trimmed by 7 bases and J by 2 bases, leaving 11 bases between them. The CDR3 loop reads CASILGPNTGELFF. The CDR3 nucleotides are TGTGCCAGCATTCTCGGACCAAACACCGGGGAGCTGTTTTTT.

This clonotype appeared a single time. V is TRBV2 and J is TRBJ1-2, with 7 bases identical to TRBD1. Germline trimming cut 6 bases from V and 7 bases from J; bases unmatched to any gene: 5. This CDR3 is built from 12 residues. Germline CDR1 reads SNHLY; CDR2 reads FYNNEI. CDR3 DNA: TGTGCCAGCAGAGACAGGGAGCGTGGCTACACCTTC. This encodes CASRDRERGYTF.

This clonotype was observed once. The V and J genes are TRBV5-4 and TRBJ2-1; 7 bases map to TRBD2. This CDR3 has 15 residues. With 0 bases clipped from V and 2 bases from J, the junction kept 2 bases outside the gene matches. CDR1 is SGHNT, CDR2 YYREEE, per germline (reference sequence). CDR3 residues: CASSLEGGTYNEQFF. The CDR3 DNA reads as TGTGCCAGCAGCTTGGAGGGAGGGACCTACAATGAGCAGTTCTTC.

The J gene is TRBJ1-2, the V gene TRBV19, with D unresolved. Trimming took 5 bases from V and 2 from J, leaving 12 bases between them. The CDR3 is made up of 14 amino acids. CDR1 and CDR2 (germline): LNHDA, SQIVND (reference sequence). This CDR3 reads CASSLSWENYGYTF. The DNA of the CDR3 is TGTGCCAGTAGTCTGTCTTGGGAAAACTATGGCTACACCTTC.

V gene TRBV3-1 combines with J gene TRBJ2-2; 13 nucleotides agree with TRBD2. This CDR3 contains 17 residues. Unmatched junction bases numbered 7, after V lost 5 bases and J lost 4 bases. The V gene's germline CDR1 is LGHDT and CDR2 YNNKEL (reference sequence). The CDR3, as DNA: TGTGCCAGCAGCTATGGACTAGCGGGGGAAGTCACCGGGGAGCTGTTTTTT. As protein: CASSYGLAGEVTGELFF.

A single count supports this clonotype. The V gene is TRBV7-9, the J gene TRBJ2-7; D gene uncertain. CDR1 is SEHNR and CDR2 is FQNEAQ in the germline V gene (reference sequence). The V gene lost 5 bases and the J gene lost 3 bases, with 14 bases spanning the gap. This CDR3 contains 14 residues. CDR3 bases: TGTGCCAGCAGCAAGCAATATGGGGACTACGAGCAGTACTTC. Translation gives CASSKQYGDYEQYF.

V and J are TRBV13 and TRBJ2-7; D is undetermined. V shed 3 bases and J shed 0 bases, with 15 bases lying between them. The CDR3 consists of 16 residues. The germline CDR1 and CDR2 sequences are PRHDT and FYEKMQ (reference sequence). CDR3 DNA: TGTGCCAGCAGCTTGAAGAAGGGCTCAGGCTCCTACGAGCAGTACTTC. Translation: CASSLKKGSGSYEQYF.

This clonotype was counted a single time. The chain recombines TRBV18 with TRBJ1-2; no clear D gene. This CDR3 region has 12 residues. The V end was cut by 2 bases, the J end by 6 bases, with 7 bases between. The germline V gene has CDR1 KGHSH and CDR2 LQKENI. The CDR3 sequence is CASSPLQNGYTF. In DNA, the CDR3 is TGTGCCAGCTCACCATTACAGAATGGCTACACCTTC.

The J gene is TRBJ2-1, the V gene TRBV6-2 or TRBV6-3, with D unresolved. CDR1 and CDR2 (germline): MNHEY, SVGEGT. This CDR3 region has 15 residues. The V end was cut by 6 bases, the J end by 5 bases, with 17 bases between. CDR3 DNA: TGTGCCAGCAGCACGGTTGGATTGGGCCACAATGAGCAGTTCTTC. It codes for CASSTVGLGHNEQFF.

This sequence joins TRBV29-1 and TRBJ2-3; TRBD2 agrees at 8 bases. Trimming took 8 bases from V and 3 from J; bases not matched to a gene: 7. From germline, CDR1 is SQVTM and CDR2 ANQGSEA. The CDR3 length is 13 residues. The CDR3 DNA follows: TGCAGCACCGGGGGGGACGGGACAGATACGCAGTATTTT. Protein sequence: CSTGGDGTDTQYF.

CDR3 bases: TGTGCCACCTTAGGGGGGGGCTCTGGAAACACCATATATTTT. Its translation: CATLGGGSGNTIYF. The J gene is TRBJ1-3, the V gene TRBV6-5; maybe TRBD1 (6 bases). From germline, CDR1 is MNHEY and CDR2 SVGAGI. The CDR3 has 14 amino acids. The V gene lost 10 bases and the J gene lost 0 bases, with 13 bases spanning the gap.

This rearrangement joins TRBV29-1 to TRBJ2-5; 7 nucleotides align to TRBD2. The CDR3 sequence is 13 residues long. Per germline, CDR1 SQVTM and CDR2 ANQGSEA. J was trimmed by 5 bases and V by 5 bases; bases with no gene match: 8. CDR3 region: CSVSEIGGETQYF. The CDR3 bases are TGCAGCGTTTCCGAGATCGGGGGGGAGACCCAGTACTTC.

The genes are TRBV7-9 and TRBJ1-1; the D is unclear. The CDR3 spans 16 residues. Germline V gene sequence: CDR1 SEHNR, CDR2 FQNEAQ (reference sequence). The ends were cut back, 2 bases at V and 2 bases at J, with 15 bases in the middle. CDR3 amino acids: CASSLLVSSRNTEAFF. CDR3 nucleotides: TGTGCCAGCAGCTTATTAGTATCGAGCAGAAACACTGAAGCTTTCTTT.

This clonotype appeared a single time. The chain employs TRBV20-1 and TRBJ2-7; TRBD2 is a possible D gene (5 bases). The CDR3 has 14 amino acids. CDR1 and CDR2 from the germline V gene are DFQATT and SNEGSKA (reference sequence). The V gene lost 0 bases and the J gene lost 2 bases, with 11 bases spanning the gap. The CDR3 DNA reads as TGCAGTGCTAGAGATGCGGGTAGCCCCTACGAGCAGTACTTC. Encoded protein: CSARDAGSPYEQYF.

The rearrangement links TRBV3-1 to TRBJ2-3; D possibly corresponds to TRBD2 (5 bases). Germline CDR1 LGHDT, CDR2 YNNKEL (reference sequence). The V end was cut by 4 bases, the J end by 3 bases, with 11 bases between. The CDR3 sequence is 14 residues long. CDR3 protein: CASSPLGVTDTQYF. The CDR3 DNA sequence: TGTGCCAGCAGCCCATTGGGAGTGACAGATACGCAGTATTTT.

The rearrangement uses TRBV5-1 and TRBJ2-6; D is unresolved. This CDR3 comprises 17 residues. V was shortened by 4 bases and J by 0 bases, with 14 bases between the two germline ends. Germline assignment: CDR1 SGHRS and CDR2 YFSETQ. This CDR3 reads CASSLTPAGSGANVLTF. In DNA, the CDR3 is TGCGCCAGCAGCCTGACCCCGGCCGGCTCTGGGGCCAACGTCCTGACTTTC.

The chain couples TRBV15 to TRBJ2-1; D not certain. The germline V gene has CDR1 LNHNV and CDR2 YYDKDF (reference sequence). Trimming took 0 bases from V and 2 from J, leaving 8 bases between them. The CDR3 has 15 residues. This chain's CDR3 is CATSRDGGAYNEQFF. CDR3 nucleotides: TGTGCCACCAGCAGAGATGGCGGTGCCTACAATGAGCAGTTCTTC.

V is TRBV20-1 and J is TRBJ1-1; no reliable D call. Germline V lookup: CDR1 DFQATT, CDR2 SNEGSKA (reference sequence). V gave up 5 bases and J gave up 5 bases, with 18 bases separating them. The CDR3 has 14 amino acids. The CDR3 sequence: CSAPRVSARTEAFF. CDR3 nucleotide sequence: TGCAGTGCTCCTCGGGTCTCGGCGAGGACTGAAGCTTTCTTT.

This clonotype was found once. This chain joins TRBV29-1 and TRBJ1-1, with D unclear. Germline CDR1 reads SQVTM; CDR2 reads ANQGSEA. There are 12 residues in the CDR3. V gave up 4 bases and J gave up 6 bases, with 12 bases separating them. The CDR3 region is CSVVDLGAEAFF. The DNA for the CDR3 is TGCAGCGTTGTCGACCTCGGGGCTGAAGCTTTCTTT.

The chain links TRBV12-3 or TRBV12-4 to TRBJ2-2; the D call may be TRBD1 or TRBD2 (5 bases each). There are 14 residues in the CDR3. Trimming left V 6 bases short and J 8 bases short, with 16 bases between. As DNA, the CDR3 is TGTGCCAGCAGATCCGGGACGGAAAGTGGGGAGCTGTTTTTT. It translates to CASRSGTESGELFF.

This rearrangement joins TRBV6-5 to TRBJ2-2, with 9 bases that match TRBD1. In germline, CDR1 is MNHEY, CDR2 SVGAGI. J gave up 5 bases and V 6 bases, and 13 bases lay outside the gene matches. This CDR3 has 17 amino acids. The DNA of the CDR3 is TGTGCCAGCAGCTATCTCCGGGACAGGGATTTTACCGGGGAGCTGTTTTTT. Translating it yields CASSYLRDRDFTGELFF.

V is TRBV12-3 or TRBV12-4 and J is TRBJ2-1; D is possibly TRBD1 (5 bases). V lost 7 bases, J lost 3 bases, and 16 bases lay in between. The CDR3 has 15 residues. The CDR3 sequence is CASIRGAGIYNEQFF. For the CDR3, the DNA is TGTGCCAGCATCAGAGGTGCAGGGATCTACAATGAGCAGTTCTTC.

The chain recombines TRBV5-6 with TRBJ2-2, with D possibly being TRBD2 (5 bases). This CDR3 is built from 16 residues. CDR1 SGHDT and CDR2 YYEEEE come from the germline V gene. Trimming stripped 3 bases from V and 7 bases from J, with 19 bases between. The CDR3 sequence is CASSYEGRGRGGELFF. DNA for the CDR3: TGTGCCAGCAGCTACGAAGGACGCGGACGGGGCGGGGAGCTGTTTTTT.

The gene calls are TRBV7-9 and TRBJ2-7, with D hard to call. Trimming shortened V by 5 bases and J by 4 bases, and 18 bases separated the two germline ends. Germline CDR1 and CDR2: SEHNR and FQNEAQ (reference sequence). The CDR3 covers 15 residues. The CDR3 DNA reads as TGTGCCAGCAGCCCGTTAGCTGGCAGAAATTACGAGCAGTACTTC. The encoded protein is CASSPLAGRNYEQYF.

The chain employs TRBV10-3 and TRBJ2-2; 7 bases map to TRBD1. Germline V lookup: CDR1 ENHRY, CDR2 SYGVKD. V lost 0 bases to trimming and J lost 3 bases; unmatched junction nucleotides: 7. This CDR3 comprises 17 residues. The DNA of the CDR3 is TGTGCCATCAGTGAGTCGTTACAGGGGCGAGACACCGGGGAGCTGTTTTTT. It codes for CAISESLQGRDTGELFF.

The rearrangement joins TRBV3-1 to TRBJ1-6; D unclear. The CDR3 covers 12 residues. Deletions cut 4 bases from V and 11 bases from J, with 9 bases between. CDR1 LGHDT and CDR2 YNNKEL come from the germline V gene (reference sequence). The CDR3, as DNA: TGTGCCAGCAGCCTCCCCAAAACACCCCTCCACTTT. Residues: CASSLPKTPLHF. The full variable domain, with the rest looked up from reference TRBV3-1 and TRBJ1-6, is DTAVSQTPKYLVTQMGNDKSIKCEQNLGHDTMYWYKQDSKKFLKIMFSYNNKELIINETVPNRFSPKSPDKAHLNLHINSLELGDSAVYFCASSLPKTPLHFGNGTRLTVT.

The chain employs TRBV7-2 and TRBJ2-1, with D unresolved. Trimming left V 0 bases short and J 4 bases short, with 4 bases between. The CDR3 is made up of 13 amino acids. Germline CDR1 reads SGHTA; CDR2 reads FQGNSA. The DNA of the CDR3 is TGTGCCAGCAGCTTAGCGGAATACAATGAGCAGTTCTTC. This encodes CASSLAEYNEQFF.

The CDR3 protein is CASSIQGQGHSQPQHF. The CDR3 DNA follows: TGTGCCAGTAGTATCCAGGGACAGGGGCACAGCCAGCCCCAGCATTTT. The V and J genes are TRBV19 and TRBJ1-5; 10 bases agree with TRBD1. The V segment lost 3 bases and the J segment 7 bases; nucleotides outside the gene matches: 9. The CDR3 runs 16 residues. Germline CDR1 LNHDA, CDR2 SQIVND (reference sequence).